This is a list of T cell receptor beta chains from one sample in a study of blood T cell repertoires in COVID-19. Assay used: immunoSEQ multiplex PCR; TCRdb lists only in-frame clones, some missing. This table holds about 430,000 clones, 70% to 90% found once. The sample was peripheral blood. The receptor set was obtained from a man aged 18 to 30 with COVID-19, enrolled during active disease. Each CDR3 is given with its conserved first and last residue. Fields, in order: D gene, V gene, clone size, J gene, CDR3 protein. D genes are given only for firm matches. Clone size, where shown, is once, few, many, or a class for clones that have expanded.

.	TRBV11-3	.	TRBJ2-3	CASSLGPTREGNTDTQYF
TRBD2	TRBV19	.	TRBJ2-5	CASSILGTGLAATQYF
.	TRBV2	.	TRBJ2-7	CASNPPGTYEQYF
.	TRBV18	.	TRBJ2-5	CASSPSQGGETQYF
TRBD1	TRBV6-5	.	TRBJ2-7	CASSKDRGAYEQYF
TRBD1	TRBV7-9	.	TRBJ2-5	CASSFGQGQETQYF
.	TRBV12-5	.	TRBJ2-1	CASGSPGVRNNEQFF
TRBD2	TRBV2	.	TRBJ2-2	CASSGEGGRADGELFF
TRBD2	TRBV6-5	.	TRBJ2-7	CASSYSISGGYEQYF
.	TRBV5-4	.	TRBJ1-5	CASSLAGGRQPQHF
.	TRBV6-5	.	TRBJ2-7	CASSPGGGPYEQYF
.	TRBV7-9	.	TRBJ1-6	CASSSPTGRAVHF
TRBD2	TRBV19	.	TRBJ2-1	CASSIRFSSGGLHNEQFF
TRBD1	TRBV29-1	once	TRBJ1-1	CSVAGTGVAFF
.	TRBV7-8	.	TRBJ2-7	CASSSLGHWTYEQYF
.	TRBV14	.	TRBJ1-3	CASSQELRQSSGNTIYF
.	TRBV3-1/TRBV3-2	.	TRBJ1-2	CASSPKGGLYGYTF
TRBD1	TRBV9	.	TRBJ2-2	CASSFWDRGHTGELFF
.	TRBV5-4	.	TRBJ1-2	CASGPNYGYTF
.	TRBV5-1	.	TRBJ1-2	CASSLVPRIDYGYTF
TRBD2	TRBV5-4	.	TRBJ2-7	CASRDASGGSYEQYF
TRBD2	TRBV4-2	few	TRBJ2-7	CASSQSGLTPYEQYF
TRBD1	TRBV29-1	.	TRBJ1-6	CSVMTGGSSPLHF
TRBD1	TRBV6-5	.	TRBJ2-1	CASSIDRGSYNEQFF
.	TRBV6-5	.	TRBJ1-2	CATGPDWASYGYTF
.	TRBV7-8	.	TRBJ2-3	CASSGPKTSLGPTDTQYF
.	TRBV6-6	.	TRBJ2-2	CASMSGPNTGELFF
.	TRBV5-8	.	TRBJ2-3	CASSLGGGTDTQYF
TRBD1	TRBV7-8	.	TRBJ2-2	CASRPGTGEIRELFF
TRBD1	TRBV9	.	TRBJ2-3	CASSRGQKKDTQYF